Included here is one T cell receptor beta chain sequence, with context. This record belongs to a study of blood T cell repertoires in COVID-19. Overall study context: Some COVID-19 samples were acute and others convalescent; all came from the United States, Italy and Spain. PBMCs, B-cell-depleted T cells, or T cells were the source of the cDNA or gDNA that made up the material.

Individuals drawn from around 25 US areas were about 18 to 100 years old. Either two negative PCRs, clearance, or symptom resolution qualified Cohort 3 donors as recovered. Germline CDR1 LNHDA, CDR2 SQIVND (reference sequence). V lost 3 bases to trimming and J lost 4 bases; unmatched junction nucleotides: 10. The CDR3 runs 18 residues. Profiled with immunoSEQ multiplex PCR; TCRdb holds only in-frame clones, not every one. The sample has a few hundred thousand clones; about 87% are singletons. This clonotype was obtained from a man younger than 40 who had recovered from COVID-19. This chain links TRBV19 with TRBJ2-7; 15 bases match TRBD2. Sequenced sample: PBMCs or T cells enriched from blood (not recorded which). The CDR3 DNA follows: TGTGCCAGTAGTATCGCGGGACTAGCGGGAGGAACCTCATACGAGCAGTACTTC. As protein: CASSIAGLAGGTSYEQYF.